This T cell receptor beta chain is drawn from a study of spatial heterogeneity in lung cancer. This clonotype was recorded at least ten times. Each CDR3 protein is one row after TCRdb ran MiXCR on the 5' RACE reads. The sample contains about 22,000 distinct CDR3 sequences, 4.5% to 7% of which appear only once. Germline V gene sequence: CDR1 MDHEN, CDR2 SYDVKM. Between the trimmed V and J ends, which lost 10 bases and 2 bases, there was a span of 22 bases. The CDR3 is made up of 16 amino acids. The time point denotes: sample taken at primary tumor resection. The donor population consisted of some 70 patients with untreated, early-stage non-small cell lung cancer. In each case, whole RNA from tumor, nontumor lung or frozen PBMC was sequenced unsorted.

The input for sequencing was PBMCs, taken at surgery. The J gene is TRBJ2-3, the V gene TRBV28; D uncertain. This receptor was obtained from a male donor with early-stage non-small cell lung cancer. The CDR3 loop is CATSDPPPAPTDTQYF. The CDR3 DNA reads TGTGCCACCTCGGACCCGCCCCCTGCCCCCACAGATACGCAGTATTTT.